This T cell receptor (beta chain) was documented in a study of T cell responses to AZD1222 COVID-19 vaccine. The protocol was immunoSEQ multiplex PCR, while the TCRdb copy is restricted to in-frame clones and leaves out a portion. The sample lists more than 95,000 clones; 91% were seen once. Study results and limitations: It was only a handful of AZD1222 recipients who were seropositive at baseline. Nearly half of spike-specific TCRs reportedly target unmutated variant regions. Donors were chiefly white British, with a greater number of females, and clonal diversity was perhaps underestimated. Spike-specific TCR breadth and depth were elevated following two AZD1222 doses.

Concerning this clone: The target antigen is unknown.

The sequence came from an adult in good health. The sequenced sample was peripheral blood, obtained on day 0 of AZD1222 vaccination.

The CDR3 here is CASSFSASYNSPLHF. The CDR3, as DNA: TGTGCCAGCAGCTTTTCGGCCTCCTATAATTCACCCCTCCACTTT. The chain recombines TRBV7-3 with TRBJ1-6; D unclear. Germline-derived CDR1 and CDR2 are SGHTA and FQGTGA. This CDR3 has 15 residues. V was pared by 3 bases and J by 0 bases, with 6 bases between.